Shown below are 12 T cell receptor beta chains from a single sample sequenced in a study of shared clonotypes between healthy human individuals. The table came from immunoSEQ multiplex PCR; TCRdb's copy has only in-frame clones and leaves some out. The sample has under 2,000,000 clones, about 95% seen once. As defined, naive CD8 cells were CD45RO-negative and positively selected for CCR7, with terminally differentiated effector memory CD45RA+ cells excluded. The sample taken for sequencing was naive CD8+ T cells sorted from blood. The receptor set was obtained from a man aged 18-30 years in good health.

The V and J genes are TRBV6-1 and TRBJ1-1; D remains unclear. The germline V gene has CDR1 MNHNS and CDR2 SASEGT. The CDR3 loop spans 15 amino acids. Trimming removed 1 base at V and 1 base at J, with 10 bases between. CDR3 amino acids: CASSEDVGENTEAFF. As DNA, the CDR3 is TGTGCCAGCAGTGAAGACGTCGGGGAGAACACTGAAGCTTTCTTT.

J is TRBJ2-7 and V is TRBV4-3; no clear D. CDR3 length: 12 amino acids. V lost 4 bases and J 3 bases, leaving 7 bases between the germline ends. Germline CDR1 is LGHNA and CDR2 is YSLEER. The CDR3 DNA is TGCGCCAGCAGCCGAGACGGCTACGAGCAGTACTTC. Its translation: CASSRDGYEQYF.

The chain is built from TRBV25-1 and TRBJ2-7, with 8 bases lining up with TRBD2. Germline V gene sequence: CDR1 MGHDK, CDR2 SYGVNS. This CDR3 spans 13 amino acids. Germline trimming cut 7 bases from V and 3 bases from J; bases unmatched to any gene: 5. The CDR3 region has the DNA TGTGCCAGCACCCCAGCGGGAGTCTACGAGCAGTACTTC. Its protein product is CASTPAGVYEQYF.

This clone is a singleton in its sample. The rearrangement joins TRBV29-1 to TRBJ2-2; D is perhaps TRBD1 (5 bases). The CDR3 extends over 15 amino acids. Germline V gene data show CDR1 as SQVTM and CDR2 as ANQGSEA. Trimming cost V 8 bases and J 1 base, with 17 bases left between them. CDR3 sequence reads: CSTRQGSLNTGELFF. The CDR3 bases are TGCAGCACCCGGCAGGGCAGCCTGAACACCGGGGAGCTGTTTTTT.

Here the CDR3 DNA reads TGTGCCAGCAGCTTACTATGGGGGTCAGATACGCAGTATTTT. It is translated as CASSLLWGSDTQYF. V usage is TRBV5-4 and J usage is TRBJ2-3, with D perhaps being TRBD1 or TRBD2 (5 bases each). The V gene's germline CDR1 is SGHNT and CDR2 YYREEE (reference sequence). Trimming stripped 2 bases from V and 4 bases from J, with 11 bases between. The CDR3 sequence is 14 residues long.

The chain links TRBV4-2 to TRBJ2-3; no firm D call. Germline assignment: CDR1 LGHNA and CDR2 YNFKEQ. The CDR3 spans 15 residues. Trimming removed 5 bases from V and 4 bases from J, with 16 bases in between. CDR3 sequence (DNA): TGTGCCAGCAGCGGGGATGATATTGTTGCAGATACGCAGTATTTT. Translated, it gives CASSGDDIVADTQYF.

CDR3 sequence (DNA): TGTGCCAGCAGCTGGGGAGACAGAAACTCCTACGAGCAGTACTTC. This gives the protein CASSWGDRNSYEQYF. The rearrangement joins TRBV5-8 to TRBJ2-7; the D call may be TRBD1 or TRBD2 (5 bases each). Germline V gene lookup returns CDR1 SGHTS and CDR2 YDEGEE. V was clipped by 3 bases and J by 0 bases, with 13 bases between them. This CDR3 region has 15 residues.

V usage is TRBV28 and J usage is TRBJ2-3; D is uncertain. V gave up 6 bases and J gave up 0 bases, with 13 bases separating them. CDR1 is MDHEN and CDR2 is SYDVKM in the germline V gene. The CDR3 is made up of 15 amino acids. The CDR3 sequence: CASSTRVSSTDTQYF. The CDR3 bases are TGTGCCAGCAGCACCCGGGTCTCAAGCACAGATACGCAGTATTTT.

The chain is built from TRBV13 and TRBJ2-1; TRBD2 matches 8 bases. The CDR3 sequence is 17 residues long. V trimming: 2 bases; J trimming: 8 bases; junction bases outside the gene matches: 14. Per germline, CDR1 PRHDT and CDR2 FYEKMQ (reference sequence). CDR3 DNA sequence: TGTGCCAGCAGCTTACGACTCGGTAGCGGGATAGTTTATGAGCAGTTCTTC. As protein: CASSLRLGSGIVYEQFF.

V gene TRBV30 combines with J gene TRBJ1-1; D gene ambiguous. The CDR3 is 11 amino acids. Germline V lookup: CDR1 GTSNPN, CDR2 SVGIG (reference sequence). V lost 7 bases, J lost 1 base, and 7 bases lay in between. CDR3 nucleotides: TGTGCCTTAGGGAGGAACACTGAAGCTTTCTTT. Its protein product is CALGRNTEAFF. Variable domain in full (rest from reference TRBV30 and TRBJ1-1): SQTIHQWPATLVQPVGSPLSLECTVEGTSNPNLYWYRQAAGRGLQLLFYSVGIGQISSEVPQNLSASRPQDRQFILSSKKLLLSDSGFYLCALGRNTEAFFGQGTRLTVV.

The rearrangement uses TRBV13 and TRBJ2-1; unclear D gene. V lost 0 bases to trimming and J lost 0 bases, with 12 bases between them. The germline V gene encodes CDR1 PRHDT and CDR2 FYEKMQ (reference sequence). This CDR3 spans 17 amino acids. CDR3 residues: CASSLGRVPSSYNEQFF. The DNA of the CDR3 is TGTGCCAGCAGCTTAGGCCGAGTACCGAGCTCCTACAATGAGCAGTTCTTC. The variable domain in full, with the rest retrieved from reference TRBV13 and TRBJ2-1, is AAGVIQSPRHLIKEKRETATLKCYPIPRHDTVYWYQQGPGQDPQFLISFYEKMQSDKGSIPDRFSAQQFSDYHSELNMSSLELGDSALYFCASSLGRVPSSYNEQFFGPGTRLTVL.

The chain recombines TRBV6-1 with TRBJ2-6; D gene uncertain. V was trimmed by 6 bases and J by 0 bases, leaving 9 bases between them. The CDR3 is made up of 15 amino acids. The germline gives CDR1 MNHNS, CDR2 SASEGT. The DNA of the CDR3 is TGTGCCAGCAGCACCTTTCTCTCTGGGGCCAACGTCCTGACTTTC. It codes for CASSTFLSGANVLTF.